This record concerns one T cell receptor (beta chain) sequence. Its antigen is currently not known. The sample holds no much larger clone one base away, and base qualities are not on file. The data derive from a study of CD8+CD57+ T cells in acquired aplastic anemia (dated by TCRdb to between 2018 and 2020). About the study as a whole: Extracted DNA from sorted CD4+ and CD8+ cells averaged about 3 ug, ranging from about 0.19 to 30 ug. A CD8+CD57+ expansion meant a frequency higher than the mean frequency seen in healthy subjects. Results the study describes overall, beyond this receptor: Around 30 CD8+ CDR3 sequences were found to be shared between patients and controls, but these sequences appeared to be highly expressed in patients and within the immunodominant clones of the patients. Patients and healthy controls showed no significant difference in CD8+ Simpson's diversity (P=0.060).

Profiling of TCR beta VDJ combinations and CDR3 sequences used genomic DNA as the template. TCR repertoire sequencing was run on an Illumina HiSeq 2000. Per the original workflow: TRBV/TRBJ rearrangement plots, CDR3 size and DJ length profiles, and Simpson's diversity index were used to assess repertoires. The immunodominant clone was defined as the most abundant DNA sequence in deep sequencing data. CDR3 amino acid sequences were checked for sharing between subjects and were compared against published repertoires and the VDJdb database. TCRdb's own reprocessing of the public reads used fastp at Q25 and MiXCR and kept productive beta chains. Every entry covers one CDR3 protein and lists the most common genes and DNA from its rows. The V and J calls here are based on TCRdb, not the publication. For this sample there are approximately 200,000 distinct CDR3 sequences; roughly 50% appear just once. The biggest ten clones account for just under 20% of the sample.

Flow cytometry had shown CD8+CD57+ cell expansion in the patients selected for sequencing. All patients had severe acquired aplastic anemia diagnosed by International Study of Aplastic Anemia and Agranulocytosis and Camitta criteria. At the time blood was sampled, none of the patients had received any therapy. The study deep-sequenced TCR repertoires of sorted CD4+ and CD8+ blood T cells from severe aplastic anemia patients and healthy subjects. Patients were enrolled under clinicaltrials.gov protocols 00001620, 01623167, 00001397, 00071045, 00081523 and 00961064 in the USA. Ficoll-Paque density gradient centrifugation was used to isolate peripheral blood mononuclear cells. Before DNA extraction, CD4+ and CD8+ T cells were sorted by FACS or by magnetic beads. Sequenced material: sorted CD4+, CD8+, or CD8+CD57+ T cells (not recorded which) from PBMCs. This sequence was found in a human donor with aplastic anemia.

The CDR3 in this case is CSASPGPTNTGELFF. The nucleotides are TGCAGTGCTAGTCCCGGGCCGACGAACACCGGGGAGCTGTTTTTT. This receptor chain uses TRBV20-1 and TRBJ2-2; there is no confident call for the D gene. From the cysteine up to the phenylalanine, the CDR3 has a length of 15 residues. The only DNA kept is the CDR3, 45 bases in frame from the first base. V loses 3 bases of germline sequence and J loses 0 bases, and the interval between the two ends is 11 bases. The germline V gene encodes CDR1 DFQATT and CDR2 SNEGSKA (reference sequence).